Given below is one T cell receptor (beta chain) in context. Time point defined: baseline, week 1 (first vaccination visit). Regarding treatment: pre-vaccination baseline after standard-of-care therapy. The data derive from a study of a mutant IDH1 vaccine in newly diagnosed glioma. Generated by immunoSEQ multiplex PCR, the TCRdb table keeps only in-frame clones and is missing some. This sample has about 16,000 clones, with around 89% found just once. This receptor was identified in a woman aged 40 to 55 with glioma. Some clones in this sample may be carry-over from other donors' samples. Sequenced here: PBMCs, sampled from a glioma patient treated with radiotherapy, temozolomide or both.

Written as DNA, the CDR3 is TGCAGCGTTGAAGTAGCGGGTAAGGACGACGAGCAGTACTTC. This gives the protein CSVEVAGKDDEQYF. The rearrangement links TRBV29-1 to TRBJ2-7, with 7 bases that match TRBD2. Germline CDR1 reads SQVTM; CDR2 reads ANQGSEA. V shed 1 base and J 5 bases; nucleotides not matched to a gene: 8. CDR3 size: 14 residues.